This T cell receptor (beta chain) was sequenced for a study of cytomegalovirus exposure and HLA in healthy donors. Background on the study: Approximately 81% of around 400 genotyped donors fell in the Caucasian-associated ancestry cluster.

The PCR had 60 Vbeta and 13 Jbeta primers. Clones were sequenced by immunoSEQ multiplex PCR, and TCRdb holds only the in-frame ones, with some missing. In the table there are about 180,000 clones, 76% of which are singletons. The sequence derives from a man in his late teens or twenties in good health and CMV-seronegative. The source material was PBMCs.

The CDR3 spells CASSGGGQDPYEQYF. In DNA, the CDR3 is TGCGCCAGCAGTGGAGGGGGCCAGGACCCCTACGAGCAGTACTTC. The J gene is TRBJ2-7, the V gene TRBV10-2, with 7 bases fitting TRBD1. Trimming cost V 4 bases and J 2 bases; bases outside gene matches: 8. The V gene's germline CDR1 is WSHSY and CDR2 SAAADI. This CDR3 contains 15 residues.